One and the same sample provided the 16 T cell receptor beta chains below, sequenced in a study of sequential checkpoint blockade in melanoma. Produced via immunoSEQ multiplex PCR; TCRdb's table is partial and in-frame only. The sample lists around 18,000 clones, about 66% occurring once. The sample's treatment: randomized to nivolumab then ipilimumab (arm A) or the reverse (arm B). Sequenced here: CD8+ T cells sorted from blood (inferred from file names), sampled from a patient given nivolumab and ipilimumab in sequence. All receptors derive from a human donor with melanoma.

As concerns this clone: The junction and the germline gene differ at one end; a read error may be behind it. The chain has TRBV4-1 and TRBJ1-1, with D maybe TRBD1 (6 bases). The CDR3 sequence is 15 residues long. Germline-derived CDR1 and CDR2 are MGHRA and YSYEKL. The CDR3 DNA is TGCGCCAGCAGCCAAGAGGGCCGGGACACTGAACACCGAGGCTTT. It yields the protein CASSQEGRDTEHRGF.

CDR3 protein: CASSYSKTGRDEQFF. The CDR3 region has the DNA TGTGCCAGCAGTTACTCGAAGACAGGGAGAGATGAGCAGTTCTTC. The chain couples TRBV6-5 to TRBJ2-1, with 7 bases lining up with TRBD1. Germline V gives CDR1 MNHEY, CDR2 SVGAGI. This CDR3 contains 15 residues. V gave up 0 bases and J gave up 8 bases; unmatched junction bases: 7.

This clone was observed a few times. This CDR3 is CASSQDGTSGYNEQFF. DNA for the CDR3: TGTGCCAGCAGCCAAGATGGGACTAGCGGCTACAATGAGCAGTTCTTC. The rearrangement uses TRBV7-8 and TRBJ2-1, with 11 bases identical to TRBD2. V gave up 5 bases and J gave up 3 bases; unmatched junction bases: 6. This CDR3 is 16 amino acids long. Looked up from germline, CDR1 is SGHVS and CDR2 is FQNEAQ.

This clone was observed a handful of times. The DNA of the CDR3 is TGCGCCAGCAGCCCCACTCCAGGTACCAATGAGCAGTTCTTC. Protein product: CASSPTPGTNEQFF. This chain joins TRBV4-3 and TRBJ2-1; D unresolved. Trimming removed 4 bases at V and 6 bases at J, with 13 bases between. The length of the CDR3 is 14 residues. The germline V gene has CDR1 LGHNA and CDR2 YSLEER.

This clone was seen a single time. This chain connects TRBV4-1 to TRBJ2-3; a weak D match, TRBD2 (5 bases). The CDR3 is made up of 15 amino acids. The V end was cut by 4 bases, the J end by 1 base, with 12 bases between. In germline, CDR1 is MGHRA, CDR2 YSYEKL. Written as DNA, the CDR3 is TGCGCCAGCAGCCCGGAGGACGGCCGCACAGATACGCAGTATTTT. This gives the protein CASSPEDGRTDTQYF.

This clone was observed once. V and J are TRBV19 and TRBJ1-3; D is undetermined. There are 14 residues in the CDR3. Germline V lookup: CDR1 LNHDA, CDR2 SQIVND (reference sequence). The ends were cut back, 5 bases at V and 0 bases at J, with 8 bases in the middle. The CDR3 DNA is TGTGCCAGTAGTGCCTACAGCTCTGGAAACACCATATATTTT. This encodes CASSAYSSGNTIYF. Based on the CDR3 plus reference TRBV19 and TRBJ1-3, the full variable domain is DGGITQSPKYLFRKEGQNVTLSCEQNLNHDAMYWYRQDPGQGLRLIYYSQIVNDFQKGDIAEGYSVSREKKESFPLTVTSAQKNPTAFYLCASSAYSSGNTIYFGEGSWLTVV.

The V and J genes are TRBV6-6 and TRBJ2-7, with 7 bases that match TRBD2. Germline values: CDR1 MNHNY, CDR2 SVGAGI (reference sequence). J was trimmed by 4 bases and V by 0 bases; bases with no gene match: 9. CDR3 length equals 16 residues. In DNA form, the CDR3 reads TGTGCCAGCAGTTACTCGAAAGTAGCGGGCCGGTACGAGCAGTACTTC. Encoded protein: CASSYSKVAGRYEQYF.

The chain recombines TRBV6-4 with TRBJ2-3; TRBD2 aligns across 8 bases. Germline assignment: CDR1 MRHNA and CDR2 SNTAGT. This CDR3 spans 14 amino acids. V lost 3 bases and J lost 1; bases outside the gene matches: 0. DNA for the CDR3: TGTGCCAGCAGTGAAGCGGGGGGCACAGATACGCAGTATTTT. Protein sequence: CASSEAGGTDTQYF.

The CDR3 spells CASSVEDAYGYTF. CDR3 in DNA: TGTGCCAGCAGCGTGGAGGACGCATATGGCTACACCTTC. This chain joins TRBV9 and TRBJ1-2; D gene ambiguous. Germline loops: CDR1 SGDLS, CDR2 YYNGEE. The CDR3 sequence is 13 residues long. V was pared by 2 bases and J by 5 bases, with 10 bases between.

The chain couples TRBV4-1 to TRBJ1-1, with TRBD1 identical over 7 bases. V trimming: 0 bases; J trimming: 4 bases; junction bases outside the gene matches: 8. This CDR3 has 16 amino acids. CDR1 MGHRA and CDR2 YSYEKL come from the germline V gene. The CDR3 DNA is TGCGCCAGCAGCCAAGAAACATTCGCAGGGGGCACTGAAGCTTTCTTT. Protein: CASSQETFAGGTEAFF.

The chain joins TRBV10-2 to TRBJ1-2; 7 positions match TRBD1. Germline assignment: CDR1 WSHSY and CDR2 SAAADI. V trimming: 8 bases; J trimming: 0 bases; junction bases outside the gene matches: 6. This CDR3 contains 14 residues. CDR3 DNA sequence: TGCGCCAGCGGAGGGACAGTAGCTAACTATGGCTACACCTTC. Its protein product is CASGGTVANYGYTF.

By share of the sample, this clone is medium-sized. The rearrangement joins TRBV19 to TRBJ1-5, with 10 bases lining up with TRBD1. The CDR3 spans 14 residues. J lost 6 bases, V lost 5 bases, and 4 bases had no gene match. Germline loops: CDR1 LNHDA, CDR2 SQIVND (reference sequence). The CDR3 region is CASSQDRGPQPQHF. The CDR3 DNA reads as TGTGCCAGTAGTCAAGACAGGGGGCCTCAGCCCCAGCATTTT.

The chain carries TRBV6-1 and TRBJ2-3; 10 positions match TRBD2. The ends lost 5 bases at V and 7 bases at J; junction bases unmatched: 9. Germline loops: CDR1 MNHNS, CDR2 SASEGT. The CDR3 extends over 15 amino acids. CDR3 DNA: TGTGCCAGCAGTCAGGCAGCTAGCGGGAGTCATACGCAGTATTTT. It translates to CASSQAASGSHTQYF.

CDR3 DNA sequence: TGTGCCAGCAGCGTGACAGGGGGAGACTATGGCTACACCTTC. Its protein product is CASSVTGGDYGYTF. The rearrangement uses TRBV9 and TRBJ1-2, with 9 bases fitting TRBD1. CDR1 is SGDLS and CDR2 is YYNGEE in the germline V gene. Losses at the gene ends were 2 bases for V and 3 bases for J; bases not matched to a gene: 2. This CDR3 is 14 amino acids long.

J is TRBJ1-6 and V is TRBV7-2; D is perhaps TRBD1 (6 bases). Looked up from germline, CDR1 is SGHTA and CDR2 is FQGNSA. V was trimmed by 4 bases and J by 12 bases, leaving 10 bases between them. The CDR3 contains 12 residues. The chain's CDR3 is CASSSMTGPLHF. For the CDR3, the DNA is TGTGCCAGCAGCTCCATGACAGGACCCCTCCACTTT.

The V gene is TRBV2, the J gene TRBJ2-3; 9 bases are shared with TRBD1. The ends lost 11 bases at V and 5 bases at J; junction bases unmatched: 11. The CDR3 runs to 14 residues. Per the germline V gene, CDR1 is SNHLY and CDR2 is FYNNEI. The CDR3, as DNA: TGTGCCGACCTGGGGGGACAGGGTTTAGATACGCAGTATTTT. Its protein product is CADLGGQGLDTQYF.